This entry is about one T cell receptor beta chain. The antigen remains undetermined. The assay was immunoSEQ multiplex PCR, and TCRdb's table has in-frame clones only and misses some. Of some 35,000 clones detected, around 81% appear once; the ten largest clones hold under 40%. This record belongs to a study of OX40 agonist ivuxolimab in advanced cancers. Study-wide findings and caveats: Dose levels from 0.1 to 3.0 mg/kg saw CD4+ and CD8+ blood T cells expand clonally by week 6.

Germline CDR1 reads SGHNT; CDR2 reads YYREEE (reference sequence). J lost 8 bases, V lost 3 bases, and 2 bases had no gene match. CDR3 length: 12 amino acids. The sequencing here drew on CD4+ or CD8+ T cells sorted from blood, taken in a trial of the OX40 agonist ivuxolimab. This chain joins TRBV5-4 and TRBJ2-1; 7 bases map to TRBD2. The sequence was obtained from an adult with an advanced solid tumor such as melanoma, head and neck, liver or kidney cancer. The CDR3 sequence is CASSSGRDEQFF. CDR3 DNA sequence: TGTGCCAGCAGCTCAGGGAGGGATGAGCAGTTCTTC.